This passage covers 3 T cell receptor beta chains from one sample sequenced in a study of blood T cells in healthy people across ages. PCR was performed a second time for roughly 6 to 12 cycles using a sample-barcoded 5' primer and a J-beta primer mix. TCRdb passed the 5' RACE reads through MiXCR, listing each CDR3 protein once. The table shows 700,000 to 900,000 distinct CDR3 sequences, with 20% to 30% occurring only once. Another study also made use of these data, one on T cells of mothers and their children.

Sequenced sample: blood. These receptors were taken from a boy younger than 18 in good health.

This clonotype has a handful of counts. V usage is TRBV3-1 and J usage is TRBJ2-7; D is uncertain. This CDR3 comprises 12 residues. Germline lookup yields CDR1 LGHDT and CDR2 YNNKEL (reference sequence). V lost 1 base to trimming and J lost 7 bases, with 8 bases between them. The CDR3 reads CASSQGRQEQYF. The CDR3 nucleotides read TGTGCCAGCAGCCAAGGTCGTCAAGAGCAGTACTTC.

This chain's CDR3 is CASSQAGQGNQPQHF. In DNA, the CDR3 is TGTGCCAGCAGCCAAGCGGGACAGGGGAATCAGCCCCAGCATTTT. The chain carries TRBV3-1 and TRBJ1-5; TRBD1 aligns across 10 bases. The ends lost 1 base at V and 4 bases at J; junction bases unmatched: 1. The CDR3 runs 15 residues. Germline loops: CDR1 LGHDT, CDR2 YNNKEL (reference sequence).

The V call is TRBV4-1, the J call TRBJ2-5, with 8 bases matching TRBD1. TRBJ2-7 explains the end of the DNA better; the J call may be wrong. Germline CDR1 is MGHRA and CDR2 is YSYEKL. CDR3 length: 15 amino acids. The CDR3 DNA follows: TGCGCCAGCAGCCAAAGACAGGGGCTCTACTACGAGCAGTACTTC. It translates to CASSQRQGLYYEQYF.